This T cell receptor beta chain stems from a study of T-cell memory formation after mild COVID-19. Study-level points and caveats: Later expanders leaned CD4+, whereas day 15 to 85 contracting clones were balanced CD4/CD8. The study found contracting CD4+ clones mainly in CM and EM and contracting CD8+ clones in EMRA.

Turning to this clonotype: The antigen is undetermined.

Each CDR3 protein is one row after TCRdb ran MiXCR on the 5' RACE reads. The table has 450,000 to 650,000 distinct CDR3 sequences, over 20% seen once; the top ten hold 9.5% to 15%. V lost 1 base and J lost 0, with 9 bases in between. The germline V gene encodes CDR1 SQVTM and CDR2 ANQGSEA. CDR3 length: 14 residues. Sequenced sample: PBMCs or a T cell subset sorted from them (not recorded which). J is TRBJ1-1 and V is TRBV29-1; no reliable D call. The receptor was derived from an adult woman who had mild COVID-19 (a few samples of this study predate the infection). Cell type and time point are not known. As DNA, the CDR3 is TGCAGCGTTGAAGTTACGGGATTGAACACTGAAGCTTTCTTT. It is translated as CSVEVTGLNTEAFF.